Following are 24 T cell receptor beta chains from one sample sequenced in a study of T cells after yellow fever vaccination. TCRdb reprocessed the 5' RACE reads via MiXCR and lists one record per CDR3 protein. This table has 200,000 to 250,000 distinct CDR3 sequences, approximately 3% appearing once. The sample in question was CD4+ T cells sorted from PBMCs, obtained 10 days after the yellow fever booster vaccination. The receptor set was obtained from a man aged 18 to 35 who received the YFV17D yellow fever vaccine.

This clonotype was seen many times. The CDR3 coding sequence is TGTGCCAGCAGTCGGGACAGGGACATTAATCAGCCCCAGCATTTT. Its protein is CASSRDRDINQPQHF. The chain combines TRBV12-3 or TRBV12-4 with TRBJ1-5; 9 bases line up with TRBD1. Trimming at V came to 5 bases and at J to 4 bases, leaving 6 bases not matched to a gene. The length of the CDR3 is 15 residues.

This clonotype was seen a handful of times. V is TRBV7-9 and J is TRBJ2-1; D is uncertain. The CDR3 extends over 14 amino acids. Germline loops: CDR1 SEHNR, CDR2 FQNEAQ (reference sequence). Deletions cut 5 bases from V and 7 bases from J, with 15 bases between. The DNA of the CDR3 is TGTGCCAGCAGCCCGGACCTCCAACGGAATGAGCAGTTCTTC. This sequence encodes CASSPDLQRNEQFF.

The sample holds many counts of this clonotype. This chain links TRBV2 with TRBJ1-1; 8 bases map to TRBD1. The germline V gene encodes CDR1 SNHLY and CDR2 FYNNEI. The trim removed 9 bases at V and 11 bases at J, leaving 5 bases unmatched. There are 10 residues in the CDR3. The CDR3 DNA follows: TGTGCCAGTCAGACAGGGGTGGCTTTCTTT. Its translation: CASQTGVAFF.

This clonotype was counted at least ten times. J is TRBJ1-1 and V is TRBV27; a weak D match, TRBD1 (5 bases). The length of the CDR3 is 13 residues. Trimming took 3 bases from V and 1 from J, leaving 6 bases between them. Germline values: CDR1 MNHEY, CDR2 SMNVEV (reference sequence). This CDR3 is CASSFRENTEAFF. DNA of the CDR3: TGTGCCAGCAGTTTCAGGGAGAACACTGAAGCTTTCTTT.

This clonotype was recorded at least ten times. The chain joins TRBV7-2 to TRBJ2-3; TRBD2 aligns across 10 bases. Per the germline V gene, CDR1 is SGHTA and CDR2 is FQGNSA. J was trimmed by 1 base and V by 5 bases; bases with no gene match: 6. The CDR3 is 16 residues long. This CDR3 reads CASSRNSGGGTDTQYF. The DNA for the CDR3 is TGTGCCAGCAGCCGAAACAGCGGGGGGGGCACAGATACGCAGTATTTT. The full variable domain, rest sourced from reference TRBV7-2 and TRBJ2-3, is GAGVSQSPSNKVTEKGKDVELRCDPISGHTALYWYRQSLGQGLEFLIYFQGNSAPDKSGLPSDRFSAERTGGSVSTLTIQRTQQEDSAVYLCASSRNSGGGTDTQYFGPGTRLTVL.

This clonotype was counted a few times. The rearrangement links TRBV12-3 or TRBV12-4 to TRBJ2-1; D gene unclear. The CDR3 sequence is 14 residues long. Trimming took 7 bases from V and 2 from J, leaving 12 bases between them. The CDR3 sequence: CASNHGRTYNEQFF. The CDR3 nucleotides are TGTGCCAGCAACCACGGACGGACCTACAATGAGCAGTTCTTC.

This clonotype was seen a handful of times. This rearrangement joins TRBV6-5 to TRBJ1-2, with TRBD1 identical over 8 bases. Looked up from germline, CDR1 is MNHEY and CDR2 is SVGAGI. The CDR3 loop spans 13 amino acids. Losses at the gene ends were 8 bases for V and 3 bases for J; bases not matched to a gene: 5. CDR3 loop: CASRLGQDYGYTF. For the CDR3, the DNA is TGTGCCAGCCGGTTGGGACAGGACTATGGCTACACCTTC.

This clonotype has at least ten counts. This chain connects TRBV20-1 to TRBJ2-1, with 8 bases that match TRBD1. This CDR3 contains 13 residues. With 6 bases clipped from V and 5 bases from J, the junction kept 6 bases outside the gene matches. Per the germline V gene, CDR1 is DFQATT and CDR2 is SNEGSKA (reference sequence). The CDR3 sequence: CSAKPDRDNEQFF. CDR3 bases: TGCAGTGCCAAACCGGACAGGGACAATGAGCAGTTCTTC.

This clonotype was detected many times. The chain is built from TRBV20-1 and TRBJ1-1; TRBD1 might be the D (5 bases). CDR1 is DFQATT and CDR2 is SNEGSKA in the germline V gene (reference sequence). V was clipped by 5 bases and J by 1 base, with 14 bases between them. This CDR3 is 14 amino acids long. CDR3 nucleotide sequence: TGCAGTGCTGGGGGAGGCAACTCGAACACTGAAGCTTTCTTT. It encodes CSAGGGNSNTEAFF.

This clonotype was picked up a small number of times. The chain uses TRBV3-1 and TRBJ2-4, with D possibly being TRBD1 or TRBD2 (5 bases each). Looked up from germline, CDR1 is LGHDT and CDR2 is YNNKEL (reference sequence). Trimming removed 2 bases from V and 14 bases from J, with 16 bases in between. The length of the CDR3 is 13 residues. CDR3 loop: CASSQLGTAIEYF. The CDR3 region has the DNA TGTGCCAGCAGCCAACTCGGGACGGCAATCGAGTACTTC.

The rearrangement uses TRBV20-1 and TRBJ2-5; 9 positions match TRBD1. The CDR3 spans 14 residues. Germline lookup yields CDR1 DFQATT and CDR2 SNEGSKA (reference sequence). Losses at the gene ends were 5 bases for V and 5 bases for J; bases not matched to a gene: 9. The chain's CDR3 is CSAVRDRDVETQYF. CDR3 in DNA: TGCAGTGCTGTCCGGGACAGGGATGTCGAGACCCAGTACTTC.

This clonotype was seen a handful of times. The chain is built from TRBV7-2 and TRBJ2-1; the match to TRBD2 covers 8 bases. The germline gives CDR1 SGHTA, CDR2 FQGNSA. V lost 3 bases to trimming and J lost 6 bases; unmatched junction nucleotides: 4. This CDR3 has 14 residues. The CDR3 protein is CASSFSGARNEQFF. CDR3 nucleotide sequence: TGTGCCAGCAGCTTTAGCGGGGCCCGCAATGAGCAGTTCTTC.

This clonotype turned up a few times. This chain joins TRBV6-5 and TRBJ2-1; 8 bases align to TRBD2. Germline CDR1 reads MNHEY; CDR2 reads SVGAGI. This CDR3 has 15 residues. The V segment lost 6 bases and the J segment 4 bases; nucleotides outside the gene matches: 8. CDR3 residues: CASSDHSGDYNEQFF. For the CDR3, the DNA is TGTGCCAGCAGCGATCATAGCGGGGATTACAATGAGCAGTTCTTC.

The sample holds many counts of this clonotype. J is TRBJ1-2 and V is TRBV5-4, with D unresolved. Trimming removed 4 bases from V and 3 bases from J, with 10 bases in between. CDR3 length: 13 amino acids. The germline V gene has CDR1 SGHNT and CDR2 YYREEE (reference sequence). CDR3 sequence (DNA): TGTGCCAGCAGCGAAAACGAACACTATGGCTACACCTTC. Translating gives CASSENEHYGYTF. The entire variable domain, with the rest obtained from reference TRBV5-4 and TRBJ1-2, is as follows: ETGVTQSPTHLIKTRGQQVTLRCSSQSGHNTVSWYQQALGQGPQFIFQYYREEENGRGNFPPRFSGLQFPNYSSELNVNALELDDSALYLCASSENEHYGYTFGSGTRLTVV.

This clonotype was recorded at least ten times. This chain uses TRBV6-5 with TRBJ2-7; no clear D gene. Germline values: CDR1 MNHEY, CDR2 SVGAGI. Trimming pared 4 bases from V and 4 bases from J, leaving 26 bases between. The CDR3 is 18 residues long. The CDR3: CASSSQAYRVSGEYEQYF. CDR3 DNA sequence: TGTGCCAGCAGTTCCCAGGCATATAGGGTCTCCGGAGAGTACGAGCAGTACTTC.

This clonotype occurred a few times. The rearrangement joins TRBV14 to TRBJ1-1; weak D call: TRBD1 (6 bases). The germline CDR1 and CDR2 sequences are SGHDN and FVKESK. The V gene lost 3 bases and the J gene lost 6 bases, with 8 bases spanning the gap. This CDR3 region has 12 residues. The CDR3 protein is CASSHGGAEAFF. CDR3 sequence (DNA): TGTGCCAGCAGCCACGGGGGCGCTGAAGCTTTCTTT.

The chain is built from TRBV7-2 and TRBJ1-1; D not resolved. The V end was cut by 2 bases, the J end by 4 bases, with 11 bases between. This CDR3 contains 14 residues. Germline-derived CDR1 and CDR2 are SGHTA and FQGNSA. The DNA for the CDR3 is TGTGCCAGCAGCTTATTAGGGAGTGGCACTGAAGCTTTCTTT. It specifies CASSLLGSGTEAFF.

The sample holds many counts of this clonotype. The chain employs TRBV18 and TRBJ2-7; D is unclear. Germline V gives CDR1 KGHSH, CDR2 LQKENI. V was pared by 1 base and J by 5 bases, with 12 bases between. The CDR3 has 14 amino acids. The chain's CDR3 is CASSPQQQRHEQYV. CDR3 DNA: TGTGCCAGCTCACCACAGCAACAACGGCACGAGCAGTACGTC.

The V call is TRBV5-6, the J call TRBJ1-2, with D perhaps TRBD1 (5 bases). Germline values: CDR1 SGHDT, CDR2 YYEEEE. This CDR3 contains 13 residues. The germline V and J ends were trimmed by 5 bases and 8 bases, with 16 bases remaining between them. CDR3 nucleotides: TGTGCCAGCAGTTTCGACAGCCAAGGAGGCTACACCTTC. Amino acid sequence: CASSFDSQGGYTF.

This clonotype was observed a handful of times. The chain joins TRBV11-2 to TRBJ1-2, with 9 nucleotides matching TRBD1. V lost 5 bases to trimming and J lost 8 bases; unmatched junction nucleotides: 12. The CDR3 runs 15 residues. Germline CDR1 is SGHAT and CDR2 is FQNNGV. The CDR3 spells CASSLTLWTGEGYTF. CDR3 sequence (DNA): TGTGCCAGCAGCCTAACCCTCTGGACAGGGGAGGGCTACACCTTC.

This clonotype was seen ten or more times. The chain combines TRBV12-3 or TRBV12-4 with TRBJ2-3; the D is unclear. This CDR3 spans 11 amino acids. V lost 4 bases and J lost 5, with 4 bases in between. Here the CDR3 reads CASSSRDTQYF. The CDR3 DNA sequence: TGTGCCAGCAGTTCCAGAGATACGCAGTATTTT.

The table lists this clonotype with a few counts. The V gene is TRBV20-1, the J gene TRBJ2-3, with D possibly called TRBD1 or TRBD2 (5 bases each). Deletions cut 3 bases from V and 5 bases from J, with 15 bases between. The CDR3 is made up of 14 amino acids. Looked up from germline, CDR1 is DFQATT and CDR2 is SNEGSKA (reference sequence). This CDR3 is CSARKPGPQDTQYF. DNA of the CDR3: TGCAGTGCTAGGAAACCGGGACCCCAAGATACGCAGTATTTT.

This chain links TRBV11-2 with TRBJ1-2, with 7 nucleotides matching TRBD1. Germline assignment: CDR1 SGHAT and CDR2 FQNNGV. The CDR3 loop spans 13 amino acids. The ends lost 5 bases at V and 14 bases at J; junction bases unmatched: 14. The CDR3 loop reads CASSQPGQPSRTF. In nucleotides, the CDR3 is TGTGCCAGCAGCCAGCCGGGACAGCCGTCGAGGACCTTC. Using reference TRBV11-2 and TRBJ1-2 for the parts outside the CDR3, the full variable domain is EAGVAQSPRYKIIEKRQSVAFWCNPISGHATLYWYQQILGQGPKLLIQFQNNGVVDDSQLPKDRFSAERLKGVDSTLKIQPAKLEDSAVYLCASSQPGQPSRTFGSGTRLTVV.

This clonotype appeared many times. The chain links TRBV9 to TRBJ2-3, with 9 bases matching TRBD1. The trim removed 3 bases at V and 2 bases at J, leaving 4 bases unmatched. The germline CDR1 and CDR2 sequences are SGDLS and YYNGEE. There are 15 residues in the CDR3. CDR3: CASSAGTGTTDTQYF. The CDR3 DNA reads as TGTGCCAGCAGCGCCGGGACAGGGACCACAGATACGCAGTATTTT.